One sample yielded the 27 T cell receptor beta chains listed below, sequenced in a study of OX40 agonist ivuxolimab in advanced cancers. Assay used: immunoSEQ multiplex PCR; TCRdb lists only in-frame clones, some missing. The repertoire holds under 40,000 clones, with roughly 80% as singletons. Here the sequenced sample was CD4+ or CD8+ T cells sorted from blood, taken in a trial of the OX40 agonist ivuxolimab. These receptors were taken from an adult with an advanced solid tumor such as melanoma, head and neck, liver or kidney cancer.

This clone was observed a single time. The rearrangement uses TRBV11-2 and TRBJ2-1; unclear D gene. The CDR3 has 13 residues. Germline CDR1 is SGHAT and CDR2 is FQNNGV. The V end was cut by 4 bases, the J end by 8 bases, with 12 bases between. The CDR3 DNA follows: TGTGCCAGCAGCTCGTATAGCAGCGATGAGCAGTTCTTC. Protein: CASSSYSSDEQFF.

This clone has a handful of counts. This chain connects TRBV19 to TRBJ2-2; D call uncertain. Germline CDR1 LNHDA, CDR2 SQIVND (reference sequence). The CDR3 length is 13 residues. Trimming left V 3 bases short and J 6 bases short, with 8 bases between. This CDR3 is CASSMGGPGELFF. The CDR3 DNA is TGTGCCAGTAGTATGGGTGGCCCCGGGGAGCTGTTTTTT. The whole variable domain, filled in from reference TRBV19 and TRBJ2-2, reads DGGITQSPKYLFRKEGQNVTLSCEQNLNHDAMYWYRQDPGQGLRLIYYSQIVNDFQKGDIAEGYSVSREKKESFPLTVTSAQKNPTAFYLCASSMGGPGELFFGEGSRLTVL.

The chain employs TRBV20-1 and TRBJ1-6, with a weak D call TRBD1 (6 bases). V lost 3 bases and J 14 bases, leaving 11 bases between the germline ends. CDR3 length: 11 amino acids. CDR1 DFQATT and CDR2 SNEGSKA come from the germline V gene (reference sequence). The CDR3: CSASRGHALHF. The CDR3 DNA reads TGCAGTGCTAGCAGGGGACATGCCCTCCACTTT.

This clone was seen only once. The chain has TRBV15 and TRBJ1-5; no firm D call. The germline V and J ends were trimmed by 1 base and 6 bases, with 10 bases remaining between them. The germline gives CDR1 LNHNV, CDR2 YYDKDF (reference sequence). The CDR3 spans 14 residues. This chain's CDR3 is CATSRVRSPQPQHF. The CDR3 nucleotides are TGTGCCACCAGCAGAGTCAGGTCCCCTCAGCCCCAGCATTTT.

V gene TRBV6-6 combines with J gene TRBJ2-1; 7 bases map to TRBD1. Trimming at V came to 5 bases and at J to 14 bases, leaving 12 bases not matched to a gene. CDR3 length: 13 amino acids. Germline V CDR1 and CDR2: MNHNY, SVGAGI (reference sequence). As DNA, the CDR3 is TGTGCCAGCAGTGGAACAGGGGTTAGGCAGAAGTTCTTC. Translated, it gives CASSGTGVRQKFF.

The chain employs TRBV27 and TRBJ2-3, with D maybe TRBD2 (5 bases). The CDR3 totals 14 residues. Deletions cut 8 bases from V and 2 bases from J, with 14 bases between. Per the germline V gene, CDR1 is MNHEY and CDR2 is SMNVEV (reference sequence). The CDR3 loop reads CASRLSQITDTQYF. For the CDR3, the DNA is TGTGCCAGCCGACTAAGCCAAATCACAGATACGCAGTATTTT.

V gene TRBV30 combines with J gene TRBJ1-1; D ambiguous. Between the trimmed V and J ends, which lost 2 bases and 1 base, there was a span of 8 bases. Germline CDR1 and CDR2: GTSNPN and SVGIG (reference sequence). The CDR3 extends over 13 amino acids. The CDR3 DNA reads TGTGCCTGGAGTTACAGTAAGAACACTGAAGCTTTCTTT. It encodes CAWSYSKNTEAFF.

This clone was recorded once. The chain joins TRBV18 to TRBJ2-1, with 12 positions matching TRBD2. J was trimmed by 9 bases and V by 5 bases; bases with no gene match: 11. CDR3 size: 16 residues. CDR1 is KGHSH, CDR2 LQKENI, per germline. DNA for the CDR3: TGTGCCAGCTCAACCGAGACTAGCGGGGGTGCTGGTGAGCAGTTCTTC. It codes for CASSTETSGGAGEQFF.

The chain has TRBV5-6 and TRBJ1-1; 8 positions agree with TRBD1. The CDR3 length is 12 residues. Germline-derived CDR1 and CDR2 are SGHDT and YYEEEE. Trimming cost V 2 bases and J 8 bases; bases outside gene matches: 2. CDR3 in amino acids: CASSFDRGEAFF. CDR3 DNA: TGTGCCAGCAGCTTCGACAGGGGCGAAGCTTTCTTT.

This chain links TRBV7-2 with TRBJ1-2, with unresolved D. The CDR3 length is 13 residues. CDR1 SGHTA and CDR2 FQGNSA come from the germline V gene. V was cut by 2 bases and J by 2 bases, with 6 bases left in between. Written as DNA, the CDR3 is TGTGCCAGCAGCTTACAGCTAAACTATGGCTACACCTTC. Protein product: CASSLQLNYGYTF. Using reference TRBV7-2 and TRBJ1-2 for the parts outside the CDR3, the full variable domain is GAGVSQSPSNKVTEKGKDVELRCDPISGHTALYWYRQSLGQGLEFLIYFQGNSAPDKSGLPSDRFSAERTGGSVSTLTIQRTQQEDSAVYLCASSLQLNYGYTFGSGTRLTVV.

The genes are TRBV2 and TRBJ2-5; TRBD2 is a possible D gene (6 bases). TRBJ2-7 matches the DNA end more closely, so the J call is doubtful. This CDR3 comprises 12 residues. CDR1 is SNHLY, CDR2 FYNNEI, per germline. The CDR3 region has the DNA TGTGCCAGCTGGGACTTACCCTACGAGCAGTACTTC. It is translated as CASWDLPYEQYF.

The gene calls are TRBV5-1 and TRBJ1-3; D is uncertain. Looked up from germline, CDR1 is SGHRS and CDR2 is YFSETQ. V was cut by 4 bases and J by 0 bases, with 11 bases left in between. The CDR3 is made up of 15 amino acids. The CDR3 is CASSKGAISGNTIYF. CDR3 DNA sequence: TGCGCCAGCAGCAAAGGTGCGATCTCTGGAAACACCATATATTTT.

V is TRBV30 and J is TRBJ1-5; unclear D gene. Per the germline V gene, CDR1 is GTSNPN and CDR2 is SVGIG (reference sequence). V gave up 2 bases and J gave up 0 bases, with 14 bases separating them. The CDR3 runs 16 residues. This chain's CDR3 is CAWSTPLAVSNQPQHF. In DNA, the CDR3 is TGTGCCTGGAGTACCCCCCTTGCGGTTAGCAATCAGCCCCAGCATTTT.

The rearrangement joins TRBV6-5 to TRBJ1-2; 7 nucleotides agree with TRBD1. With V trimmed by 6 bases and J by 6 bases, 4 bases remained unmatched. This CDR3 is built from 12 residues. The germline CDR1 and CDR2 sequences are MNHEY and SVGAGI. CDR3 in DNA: TGTGCCAGCAGAGGGGGCGTAGATGGCTACACCTTC. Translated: CASRGGVDGYTF.

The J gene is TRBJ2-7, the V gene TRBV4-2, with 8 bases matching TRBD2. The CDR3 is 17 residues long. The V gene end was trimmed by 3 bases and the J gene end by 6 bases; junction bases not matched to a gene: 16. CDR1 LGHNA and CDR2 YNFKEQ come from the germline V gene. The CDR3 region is CASSQGERTSIGGEQYF. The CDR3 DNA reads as TGTGCCAGCAGCCAGGGGGAGAGGACTAGCATAGGGGGCGAGCAGTACTTC.

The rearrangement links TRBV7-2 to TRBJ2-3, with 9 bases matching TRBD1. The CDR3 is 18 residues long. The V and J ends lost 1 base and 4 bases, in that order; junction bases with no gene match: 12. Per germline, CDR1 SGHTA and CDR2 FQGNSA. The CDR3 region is CASSLDPRQGGGADTQYF. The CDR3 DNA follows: TGTGCCAGCAGCTTAGACCCCCGACAGGGGGGAGGCGCAGATACGCAGTATTTT.

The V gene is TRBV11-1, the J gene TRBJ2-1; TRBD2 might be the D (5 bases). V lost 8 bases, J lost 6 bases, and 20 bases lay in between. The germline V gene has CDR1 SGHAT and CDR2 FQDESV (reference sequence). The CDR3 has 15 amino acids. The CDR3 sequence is CASGRSERIGNEQFF. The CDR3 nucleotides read TGTGCCAGCGGTCGTTCCGAGCGGATCGGCAATGAGCAGTTCTTC.

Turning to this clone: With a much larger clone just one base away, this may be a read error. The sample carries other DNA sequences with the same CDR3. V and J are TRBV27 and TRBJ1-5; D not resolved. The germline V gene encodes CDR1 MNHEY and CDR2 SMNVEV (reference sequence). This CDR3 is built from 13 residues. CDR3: CASSLSRYQPQHF. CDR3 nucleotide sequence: TGTGCCAGCAGCCTCTCCCGTTATCAACCCCAGCATTTT.

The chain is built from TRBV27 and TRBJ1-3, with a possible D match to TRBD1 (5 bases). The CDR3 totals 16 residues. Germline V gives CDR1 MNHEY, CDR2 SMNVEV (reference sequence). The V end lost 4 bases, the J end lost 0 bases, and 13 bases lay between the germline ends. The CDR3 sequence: CASSWGGPGSGNTIYF. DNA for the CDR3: TGTGCCAGCAGTTGGGGGGGACCTGGCTCTGGAAACACCATATATTTT.

The CDR3 loop is CASSQPQGQGVGYTF. The DNA for the CDR3 is TGTGCCAGCAGCCAACCCCAGGGACAGGGGGTTGGCTACACCTTC. J is TRBJ1-2 and V is TRBV11-3; TRBD1 aligns across 11 bases. This CDR3 comprises 15 residues. Germline V gives CDR1 SGHNT, CDR2 YENEEA. The V and J ends lost 5 bases and 7 bases, in that order; junction bases with no gene match: 9.

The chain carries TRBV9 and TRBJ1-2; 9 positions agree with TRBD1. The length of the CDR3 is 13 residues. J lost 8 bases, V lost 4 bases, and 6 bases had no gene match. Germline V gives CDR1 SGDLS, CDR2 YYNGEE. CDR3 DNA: TGTGCCAGCAGCATGGACAGGGGTAGAGGCTACACCTTC. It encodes CASSMDRGRGYTF.

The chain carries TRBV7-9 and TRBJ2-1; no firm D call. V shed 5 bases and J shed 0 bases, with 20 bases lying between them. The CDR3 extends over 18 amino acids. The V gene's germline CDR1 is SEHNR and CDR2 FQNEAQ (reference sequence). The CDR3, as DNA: TGTGCCAGCAGCAGTGGGGTCGCACCTCAGAGCTCCTACAATGAGCAGTTCTTC. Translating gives CASSSGVAPQSSYNEQFF.

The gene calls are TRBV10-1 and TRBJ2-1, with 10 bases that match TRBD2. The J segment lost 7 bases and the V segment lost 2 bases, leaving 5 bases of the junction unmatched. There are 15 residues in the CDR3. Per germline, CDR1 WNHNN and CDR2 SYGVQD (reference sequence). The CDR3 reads CASSENLAGGNEQFF. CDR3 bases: TGCGCCAGCAGTGAGAACTTAGCGGGAGGTAATGAGCAGTTCTTC.

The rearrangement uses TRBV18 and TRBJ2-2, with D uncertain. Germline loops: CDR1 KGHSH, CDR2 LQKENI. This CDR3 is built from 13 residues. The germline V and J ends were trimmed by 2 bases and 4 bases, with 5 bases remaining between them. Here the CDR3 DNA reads TGTGCCAGCTCACCAATTGGCACCGGGGAGCTGTTTTTT. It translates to CASSPIGTGELFF. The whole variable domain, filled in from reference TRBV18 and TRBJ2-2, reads NAGVMQNPRHLVRRRGQEARLRCSPMKGHSHVYWYRQLPEEGLKFMVYLQKENIIDESGMPKERFSAEFPKEGPSILRIQQVVRGDSAAYFCASSPIGTGELFFGEGSRLTVL.

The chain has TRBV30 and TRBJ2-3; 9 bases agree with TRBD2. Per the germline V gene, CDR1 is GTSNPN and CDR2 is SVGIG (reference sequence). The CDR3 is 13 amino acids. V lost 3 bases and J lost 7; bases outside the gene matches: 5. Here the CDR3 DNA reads TGTGCCTGGAGGATAGCGGGAGTAAATACGCAGTATTTT. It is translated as CAWRIAGVNTQYF.

CDR3 in DNA: TGTGCCAGCAGCTTGGACAGGGGGCCAAATCAGCCCCAGCATTTT. It codes for CASSLDRGPNQPQHF. The V and J genes are TRBV5-6 and TRBJ1-5; TRBD1 matches 9 bases. CDR1 is SGHDT, CDR2 YYEEEE, per germline. The CDR3 contains 15 residues. The V segment lost 0 bases and the J segment 4 bases; nucleotides outside the gene matches: 2.

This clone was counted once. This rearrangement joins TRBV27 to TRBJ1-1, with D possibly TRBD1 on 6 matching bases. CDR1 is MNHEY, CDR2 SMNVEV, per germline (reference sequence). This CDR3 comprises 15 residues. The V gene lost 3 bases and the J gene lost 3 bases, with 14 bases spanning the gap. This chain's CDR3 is CASSFRVGGDTEAFF. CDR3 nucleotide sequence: TGTGCCAGCAGTTTTAGGGTAGGGGGGGACACTGAAGCTTTCTTT.